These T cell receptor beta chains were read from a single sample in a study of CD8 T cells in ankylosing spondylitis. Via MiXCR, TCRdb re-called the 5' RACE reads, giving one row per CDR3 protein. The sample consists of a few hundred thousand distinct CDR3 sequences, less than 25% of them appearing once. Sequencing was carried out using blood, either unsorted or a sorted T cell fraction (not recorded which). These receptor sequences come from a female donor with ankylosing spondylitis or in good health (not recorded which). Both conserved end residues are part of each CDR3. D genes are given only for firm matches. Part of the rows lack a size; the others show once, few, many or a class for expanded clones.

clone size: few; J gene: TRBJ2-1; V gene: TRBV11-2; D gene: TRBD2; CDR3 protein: CASSSLAGRHEQFF; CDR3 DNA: TGTGCCAGCAGCTCACTAGCGGGACGGCATGAGCAGTTCTTC
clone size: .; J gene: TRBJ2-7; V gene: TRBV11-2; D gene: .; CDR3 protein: CASSSAISGSLEQYF; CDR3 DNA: TGTGCCAGCAGCTCCGCCATTAGCGGATCCCTCGAGCAGTACTTC
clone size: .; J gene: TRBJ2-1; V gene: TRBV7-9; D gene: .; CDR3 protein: CASSLAVREQFF; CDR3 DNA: TGTGCCAGCAGCTTAGCAGTTCGGGAGCAGTTCTTC
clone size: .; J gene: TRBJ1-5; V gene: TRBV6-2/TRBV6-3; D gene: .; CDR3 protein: CASSYTPSSPQHF; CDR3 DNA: TGTGCCAGCAGTTACACCCCCTCTTCCCCCCAGCATTTT
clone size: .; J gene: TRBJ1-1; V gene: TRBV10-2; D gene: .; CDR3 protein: CASKQGNTEAFF; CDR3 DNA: TGCGCCAGCAAACAGGGGAACACTGAAGCTTTCTTT
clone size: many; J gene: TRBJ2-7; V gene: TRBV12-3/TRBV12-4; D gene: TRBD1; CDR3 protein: CASSPDRVGEQYF; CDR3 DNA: TGTGCCAGCAGTCCGGACAGGGTTGGCGAGCAGTACTTC
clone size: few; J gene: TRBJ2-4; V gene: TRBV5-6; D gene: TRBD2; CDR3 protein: CASELGPSGRVNIQYF; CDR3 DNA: TGTGCCAGCGAGCTTGGTCCTAGCGGGAGGGTAAACATTCAGTACTTC
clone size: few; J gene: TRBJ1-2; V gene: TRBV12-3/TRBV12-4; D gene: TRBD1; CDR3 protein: CASRTGASHGYTF; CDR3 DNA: TGTGCCAGCAGGACAGGGGCCTCCCATGGCTACACCTTC
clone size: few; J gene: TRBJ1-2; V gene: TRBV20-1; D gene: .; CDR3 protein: CSAIPIFEGYTF; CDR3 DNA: TGCAGTGCTATTCCTATATTTGAGGGCTACACCTTC
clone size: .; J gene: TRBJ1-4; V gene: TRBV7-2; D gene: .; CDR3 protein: CASSFGRGVIGEKLFF; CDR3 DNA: TGTGCTAGCAGCTTTGGGAGGGGGGTGATTGGTGAAAAACTGTTTTTT
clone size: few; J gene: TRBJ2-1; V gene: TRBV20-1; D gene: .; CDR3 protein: CSARATGTYSYNEQFF; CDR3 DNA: TGCAGTGCGAGGGCGACCGGGACTTACTCCTACAATGAGCAGTTCTTC
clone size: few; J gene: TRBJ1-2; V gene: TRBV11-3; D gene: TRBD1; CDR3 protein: CASSPRDRSYGYTF; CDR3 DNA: TGTGCCAGCAGCCCCCGGGACAGGTCCTATGGCTACACCTTC